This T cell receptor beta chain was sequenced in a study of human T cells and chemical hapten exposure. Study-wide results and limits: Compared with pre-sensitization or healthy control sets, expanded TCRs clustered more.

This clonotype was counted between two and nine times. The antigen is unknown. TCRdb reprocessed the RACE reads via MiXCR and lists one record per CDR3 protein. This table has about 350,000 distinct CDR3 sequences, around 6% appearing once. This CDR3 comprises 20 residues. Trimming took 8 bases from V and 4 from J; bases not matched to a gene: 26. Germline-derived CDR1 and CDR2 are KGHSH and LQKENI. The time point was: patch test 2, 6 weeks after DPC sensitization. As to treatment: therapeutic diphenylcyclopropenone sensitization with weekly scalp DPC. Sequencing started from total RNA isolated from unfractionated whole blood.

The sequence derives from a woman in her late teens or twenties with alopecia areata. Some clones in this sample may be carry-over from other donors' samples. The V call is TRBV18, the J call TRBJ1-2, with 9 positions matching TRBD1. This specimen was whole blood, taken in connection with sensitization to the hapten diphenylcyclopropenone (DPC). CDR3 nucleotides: TGTGCCAGCACATTCTCTGTCGGGACAGGGTCTCCTCAAGATGGCTATGGCTACACCTTC. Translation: CASTFSVGTGSPQDGYGYTF.